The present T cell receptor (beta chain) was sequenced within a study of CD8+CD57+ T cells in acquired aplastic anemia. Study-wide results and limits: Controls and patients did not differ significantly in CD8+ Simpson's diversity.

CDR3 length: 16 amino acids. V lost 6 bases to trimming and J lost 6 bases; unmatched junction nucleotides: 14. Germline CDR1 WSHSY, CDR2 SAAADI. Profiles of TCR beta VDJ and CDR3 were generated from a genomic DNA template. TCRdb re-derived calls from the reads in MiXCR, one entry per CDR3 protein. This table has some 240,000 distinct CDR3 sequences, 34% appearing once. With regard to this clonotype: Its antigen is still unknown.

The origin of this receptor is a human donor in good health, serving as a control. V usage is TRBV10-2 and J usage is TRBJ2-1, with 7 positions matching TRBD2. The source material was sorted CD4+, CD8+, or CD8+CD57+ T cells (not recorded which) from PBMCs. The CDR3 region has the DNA TGCGCCAGCAGAGGGAGCGGGATGGGGCCTTCCAATGAGCAGTTCTTC. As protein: CASRGSGMGPSNEQFF.